This T cell receptor (beta chain) was sequenced for a study of T cells in localized non-small cell lung cancer (dated by TCRdb to 2019 to 2021). With respect to the entire study: The study analyzed T cell repertoires of hundreds of early-stage NSCLC patients, comparing tumors and uninvolved tumor-adjacent lungs. All 250 or so NSCLC patients in the cohort were treatment-naive and had localized lung tumors that were resected. Of the NSCLC patients, 129 were male and roughly 100 were female, and the mean age was about 69 years. Results the study describes overall, beyond this receptor: Uninvolved tumor-adjacent lung showed the highest T cell clonality, higher than tumor, which suggests more focused antigenic responses in the adjacent lung. Because multi-region tumor sequencing was not done, intratumor heterogeneity could not be ruled out. Higher blood T cell density associated with longer overall survival, while higher adjacent-lung clonality associated with shorter survival. A median of roughly 56 of the top 100 tumor clones were detected in paired uninvolved adjacent lung, and 28 of these tumor clones were also found among the top 100 clones of the paired uninvolved adjacent lung. Because of the exploratory design, TCR variables were selected using unadjusted p-values without false-discovery rate correction.

Concerning this clone itself: No antigen is known for it. No qualities accompany the bases; no much larger clone lies one base away.

TCR beta CDR3 regions were sequenced from DNA using the immunoSEQ Assay. Concerning the study's data processing: T cell density was computed as TCR beta template counts normalized to usable DNA estimated by amplifying housekeeping genes. Using the preseqR package, richness was estimated by extrapolating to 120,000 templates for tissue samples and 400,000 templates for PBMC samples. Clonality was calculated as one minus Pielou's evenness. Tissue-enriched TCRs were identified by differential abundance testing using productive amino-acid clonotypes, minimum total count 5 and alpha 0.1. The Jaccard Index and the Morisita Overlap Index were used to quantify repertoire overlap between compartments. GLIPH clustered TCR beta CDR3s with public tetramer-defined viral CDR3s; viral motifs required at least three viral sequences plus V-gene enrichment. TCRdb took this table from immuneACCESS and kept in-frame rearrangements with V and J called. Such tables lack part of the clones; where checked against another copy, unresolved V genes explain under half of the gap, and the rest is unexplained. For V, J and clone size, that table is used; D and trimming come from the DNA. Across this sample there are around 28,000 clones, with 85% to 90% seen only once. In total, the top ten clones hold less than 3% of the sample.

At diagnosis, peripheral blood, uninvolved tumor-adjacent lung and tumor were collected and stored as a combination of fresh-frozen and FFPE material. For TCR repertoire profiling, the blood samples were analyzed as peripheral blood mononuclear cells. Trimming takes 0 bases from V and 6 bases from J, and the germline ends sit 7 bases apart. The CDR3, from cysteine to phenylalanine, totals 12 residues. Just CDR3 DNA is preserved here, 36 bases in frame from base 1. Via the germline V gene, CDR1 is SGHDT and CDR2 YYEEEE. The sequence joins TRBV5-6 to TRBJ2-7; tentative D gene TRBD2, with 5 bases matching. The TCR originated in a female donor of 60 years or more with stage I lung adenocarcinoma. Sequences were derived from peripheral blood, sampled before any cancer treatment. The nucleotide sequence is TGTGCCAGCAGCTTGGGAGGGCCCGAGCAGTACTTC. This codes for CASSLGGPEQYF.